This T cell receptor (beta chain) was recorded in a study of control samples from healthy donors and cancer patients. Here immunoSEQ multiplex PCR was the method, and the copy in TCRdb shows in-frame clones only, minus some. This table has some 150,000 clones, 96% appearing once. The table lists this clone with a few counts. The junction had 7 bases not matched to a gene; V was cut back by 5 bases and J by 6 bases. The germline V gene has CDR1 SGHAT and CDR2 FQDESV (reference sequence). This CDR3 spans 15 amino acids. Sequenced input: blood. This chain connects TRBV11-1 to TRBJ2-1; TRBD2 matches at 10 bases. This clonotype was sampled from a woman in her twenties or thirties in good health. For the CDR3, the DNA is TGTGCCAGCAGCCTGAGCGGGAGGGCCGTCAATGAGCAGTTCTTC. Its protein product is CASSLSGRAVNEQFF.